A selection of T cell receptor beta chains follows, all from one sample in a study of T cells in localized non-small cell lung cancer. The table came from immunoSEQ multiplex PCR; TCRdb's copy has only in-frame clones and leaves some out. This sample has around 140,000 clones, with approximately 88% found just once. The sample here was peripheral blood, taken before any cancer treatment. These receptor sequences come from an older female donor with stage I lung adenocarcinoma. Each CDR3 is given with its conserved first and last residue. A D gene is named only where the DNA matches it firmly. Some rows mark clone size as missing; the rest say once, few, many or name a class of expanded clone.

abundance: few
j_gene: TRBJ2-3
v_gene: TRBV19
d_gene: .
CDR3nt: TGTGCCAGTAGTATTGGGACATCTAGCACAGATACGCAGTATTTT
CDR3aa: CASSIGTSSTDTQYF

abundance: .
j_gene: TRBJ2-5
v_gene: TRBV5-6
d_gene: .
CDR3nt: TGTGCCAGCAGCTTTGGGGGTGGGCGGAAAGAGACCCAGTACTTC
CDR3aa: CASSFGGGRKETQYF

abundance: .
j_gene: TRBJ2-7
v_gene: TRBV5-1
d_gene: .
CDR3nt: TGCGCCAGCAGCTTGGGTAGGACGGACTACGAGCAGTACTTC
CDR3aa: CASSLGRTDYEQYF

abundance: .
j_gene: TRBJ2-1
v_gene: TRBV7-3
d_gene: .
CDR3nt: TGTGCCAGCAGCTTACATGTTAGCTTTGAGCAGTTCTTC
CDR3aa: CASSLHVSFEQFF

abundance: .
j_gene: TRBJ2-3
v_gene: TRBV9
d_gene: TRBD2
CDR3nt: TGTGCCAGCAGCGTAGTCGGCGGGAGGGCCCGTGGAGATACGCAGTATTTT
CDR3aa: CASSVVGGRARGDTQYF

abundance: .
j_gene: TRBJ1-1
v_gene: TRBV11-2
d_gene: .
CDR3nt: TGTGCCAGCAGCTTAGTCGACAACCGCTTTGAAGCTTTCTTT
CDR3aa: CASSLVDNRFEAFF

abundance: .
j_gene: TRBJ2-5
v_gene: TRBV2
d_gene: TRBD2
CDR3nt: TGTGCCAGCAACGCGGGAGAGGAGACCCAGTACTTC
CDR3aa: CASNAGEETQYF

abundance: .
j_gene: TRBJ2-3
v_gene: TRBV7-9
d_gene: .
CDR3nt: TGCTGGGACTCCCACACAGATACGCAGTATTTT
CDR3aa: CWDSHTDTQYF

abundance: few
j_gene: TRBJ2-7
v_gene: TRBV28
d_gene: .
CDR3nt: TGTGCCAGCAGTTTATTAGGCCGTAGCTCCTACGAGCAGTACTTC
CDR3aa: CASSLLGRSSYEQYF

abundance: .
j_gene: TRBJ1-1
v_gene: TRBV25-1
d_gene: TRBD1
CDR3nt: TGTGCCAGCAGTGAAAACAGGGGGGTGGGCACTGAAGCTTTCTTT
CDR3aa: CASSENRGVGTEAFF

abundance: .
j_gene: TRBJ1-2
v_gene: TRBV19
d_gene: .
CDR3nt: TGTGCCAGTAGTGGACAGAGGGCGAAGGGTGGCTACACCTTC
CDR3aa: CASSGQRAKGGYTF

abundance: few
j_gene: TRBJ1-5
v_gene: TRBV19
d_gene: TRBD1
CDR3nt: TGTGCCAGTATTACAGGGGCAACCTATAGCAATCAGCCCCAGCATTTT
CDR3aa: CASITGATYSNQPQHF

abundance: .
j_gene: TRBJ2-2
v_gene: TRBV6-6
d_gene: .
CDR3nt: TGTGCCAGCAGAGGGATCTCCGGGACTTCCACCGGGGAGCTGTTTTTT
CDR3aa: CASRGISGTSTGELFF

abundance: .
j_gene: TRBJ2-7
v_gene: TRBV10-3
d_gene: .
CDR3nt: TGTGCCATCAGGATGGACAACCCCTCACCCTACGAGCAGTACTTC
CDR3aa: CAIRMDNPSPYEQYF

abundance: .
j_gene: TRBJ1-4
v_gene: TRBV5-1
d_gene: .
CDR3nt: TGCGCCAGCAGCTCCGGTCCGACCGCAGCAACTAATGAAAAACTGTTTTTT
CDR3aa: CASSSGPTAATNEKLFF

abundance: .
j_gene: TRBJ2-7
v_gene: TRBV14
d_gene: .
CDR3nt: TGTGCCAGCAGCCAAGTTTACGAGCAGTACTTC
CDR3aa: CASSQVYEQYF

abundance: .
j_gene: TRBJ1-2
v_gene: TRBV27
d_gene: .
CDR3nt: TGTGCCAGCAGTTTATATCCGGGGGCAGGCTATGGCTACACCTTC
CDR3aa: CASSLYPGAGYGYTF

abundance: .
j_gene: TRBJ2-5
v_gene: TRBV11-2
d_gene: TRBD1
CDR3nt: TGTGCCAGCAGCTCACAGGGGGTCCGCGAGACCCAGTACTTC
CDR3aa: CASSSQGVRETQYF

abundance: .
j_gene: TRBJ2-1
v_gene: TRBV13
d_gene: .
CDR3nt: TGTGCCAGCAGCTTTAATCCCTACAATGAGCAGTTCTTC
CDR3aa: CASSFNPYNEQFF

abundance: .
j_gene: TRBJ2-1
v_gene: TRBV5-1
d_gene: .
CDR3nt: TGCGCCAGCAGCTTGGATACGAGCTCCTACAATGAGCAGTTCTTC
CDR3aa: CASSLDTSSYNEQFF

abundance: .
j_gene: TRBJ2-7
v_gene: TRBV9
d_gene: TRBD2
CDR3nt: TGTGCCAGCAGCGAGGGACTAGCGGGAGCACGGCGCTCCTACGAGCAGTACTTC
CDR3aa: CASSEGLAGARRSYEQYF

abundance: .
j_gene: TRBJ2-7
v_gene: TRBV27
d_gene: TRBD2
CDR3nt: TGTGCCAGAGCGGGAGTTTTGTACGAGCAGTACTTC
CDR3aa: CARAGVLYEQYF

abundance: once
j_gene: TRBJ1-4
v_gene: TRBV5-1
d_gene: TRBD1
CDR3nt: TGCGCCAGCAGCCCGACAGGGACTGGAAATGAAAAACTGTTTTTT
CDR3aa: CASSPTGTGNEKLFF

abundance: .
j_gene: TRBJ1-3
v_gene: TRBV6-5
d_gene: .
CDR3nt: TGTGCCAGCAGTTCCGCCGGGGACACCATATATTTT
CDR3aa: CASSSAGDTIYF

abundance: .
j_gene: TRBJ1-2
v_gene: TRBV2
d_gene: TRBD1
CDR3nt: TGTGCCACCAGGACAGGGTCTAACTATGGCTACACCTTC
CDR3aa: CATRTGSNYGYTF

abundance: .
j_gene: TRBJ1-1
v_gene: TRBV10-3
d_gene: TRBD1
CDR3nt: TGTGCCATCAGCGGGACAGCCAACACTGAAGCTTTCTTT
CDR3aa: CAISGTANTEAFF

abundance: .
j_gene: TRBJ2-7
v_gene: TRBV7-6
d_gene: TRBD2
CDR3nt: TGTGCCAGCAGCTTAGCGGGTACTAGCGGAGGAACCTACGAGCAGTACTTC
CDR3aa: CASSLAGTSGGTYEQYF

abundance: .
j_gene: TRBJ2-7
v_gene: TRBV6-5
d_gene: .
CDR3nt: TGTGCCAGCAGTTACTCGACGGCAGACTACGAGCAGTACTTC
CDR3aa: CASSYSTADYEQYF

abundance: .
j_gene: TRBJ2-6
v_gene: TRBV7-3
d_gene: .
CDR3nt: TGTGCCAGCAGCTTAACGGGGGGACTCCAGAGCTCTGGGGCCAACGTCCTGACTTTC
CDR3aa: CASSLTGGLQSSGANVLTF

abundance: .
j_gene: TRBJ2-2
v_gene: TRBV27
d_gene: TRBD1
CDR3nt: TGTGCCAGCAGTTTATCGGGACAGAGCACCGGGGAGCTGTTTTTT
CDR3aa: CASSLSGQSTGELFF

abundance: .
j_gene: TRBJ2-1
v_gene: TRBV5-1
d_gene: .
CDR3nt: TGCGCCAGCAGCTTGGGATTAGCGGAGCAGTTCTTC
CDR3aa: CASSLGLAEQFF

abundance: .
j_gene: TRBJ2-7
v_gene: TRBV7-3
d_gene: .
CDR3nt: TGTGCCAGCAGTTCGACTCCGGGACAAGAGAGCGAGCAGTACTTC
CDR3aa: CASSSTPGQESEQYF

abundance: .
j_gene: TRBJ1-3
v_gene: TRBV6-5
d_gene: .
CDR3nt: TGTGCCAGCAGTTACTCCGGGACTGGAAACACCATATATTTT
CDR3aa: CASSYSGTGNTIYF

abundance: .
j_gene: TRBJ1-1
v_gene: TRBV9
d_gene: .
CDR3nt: TGTGCCAGCAGCGTAGTGGGGGCCGGTGGTGCTTTCTTT
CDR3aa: CASSVVGAGGAFF

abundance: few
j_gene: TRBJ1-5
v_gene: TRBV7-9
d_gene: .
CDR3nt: TGTGCCAGCAGCCTGTTCCCAGGGGAAAGGAGCAATCAGCCCCAGCATTTT
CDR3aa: CASSLFPGERSNQPQHF

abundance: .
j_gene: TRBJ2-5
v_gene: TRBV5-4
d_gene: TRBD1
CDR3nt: TGTGCCAGCAGAACCGGGACAGGTTTAGAGACCCAGTACTTC
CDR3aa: CASRTGTGLETQYF

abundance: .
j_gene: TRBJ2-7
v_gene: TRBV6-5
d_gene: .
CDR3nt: TGTGCCAGCAGTTATCAGAGGAGCTCCTACGAGCAGTACTTC
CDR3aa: CASSYQRSSYEQYF

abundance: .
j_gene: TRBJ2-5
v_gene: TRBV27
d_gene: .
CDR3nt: TGTGCCAGCAGGACCCGGGCCGGTCGGGAGACCCAGTACTTC
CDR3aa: CASRTRAGRETQYF

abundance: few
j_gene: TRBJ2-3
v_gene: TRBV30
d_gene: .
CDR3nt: TGTGCCTCCTTGGAACGGGATACGCAGTATTTT
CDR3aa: CASLERDTQYF

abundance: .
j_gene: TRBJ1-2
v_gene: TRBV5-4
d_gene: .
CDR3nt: TGTGCCAGCACCCGGTTGTTGGGCGAAGGCTATGGCTACACCTTC
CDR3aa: CASTRLLGEGYGYTF